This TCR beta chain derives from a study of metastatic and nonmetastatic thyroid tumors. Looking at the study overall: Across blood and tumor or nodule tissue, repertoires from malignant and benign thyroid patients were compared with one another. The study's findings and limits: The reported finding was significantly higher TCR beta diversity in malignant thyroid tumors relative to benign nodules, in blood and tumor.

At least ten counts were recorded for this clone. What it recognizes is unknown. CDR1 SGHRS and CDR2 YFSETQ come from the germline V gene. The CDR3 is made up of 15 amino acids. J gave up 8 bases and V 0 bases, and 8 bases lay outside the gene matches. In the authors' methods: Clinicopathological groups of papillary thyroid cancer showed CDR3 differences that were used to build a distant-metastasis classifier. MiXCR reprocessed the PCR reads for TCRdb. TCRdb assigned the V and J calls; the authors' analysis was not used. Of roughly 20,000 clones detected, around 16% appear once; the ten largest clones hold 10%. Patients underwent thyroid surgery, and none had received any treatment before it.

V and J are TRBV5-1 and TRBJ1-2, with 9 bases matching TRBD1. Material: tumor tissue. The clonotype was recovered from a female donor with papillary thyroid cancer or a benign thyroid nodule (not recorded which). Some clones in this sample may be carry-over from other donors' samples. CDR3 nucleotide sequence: TGCGCCAGCAGCTTGGCGGGACAGGGAATGGAAGGCTACACCTTC. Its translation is CASSLAGQGMEGYTF.